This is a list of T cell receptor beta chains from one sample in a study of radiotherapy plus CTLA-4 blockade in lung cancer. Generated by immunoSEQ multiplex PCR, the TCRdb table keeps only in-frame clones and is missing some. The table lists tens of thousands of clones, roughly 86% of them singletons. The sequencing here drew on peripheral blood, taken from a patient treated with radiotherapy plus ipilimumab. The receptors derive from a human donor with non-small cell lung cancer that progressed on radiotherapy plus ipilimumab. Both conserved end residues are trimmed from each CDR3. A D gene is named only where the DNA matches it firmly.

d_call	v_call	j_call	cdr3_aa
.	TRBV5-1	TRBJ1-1	ASSLALRGTEAF
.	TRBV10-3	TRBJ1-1	AISESRETEAF
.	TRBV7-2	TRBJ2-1	ASSLYPPSGTYNEQF
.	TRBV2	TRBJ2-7	ASSVHVTYEQY
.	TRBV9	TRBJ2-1	ASSVGMAYNEQF
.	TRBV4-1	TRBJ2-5	ASSQGGQETQY
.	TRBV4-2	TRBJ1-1	ASSHRVGTGLEEAF
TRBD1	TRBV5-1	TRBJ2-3	ASSGQGDTDTQY
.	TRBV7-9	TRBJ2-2	ASSLGGNTGELF
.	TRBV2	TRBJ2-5	ASGRVQETQY
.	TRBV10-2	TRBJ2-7	ASQPGTVYEQY
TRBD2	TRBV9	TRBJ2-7	ASSVGPAGVSYEQY
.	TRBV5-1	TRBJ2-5	ASRDQGGVGETQY
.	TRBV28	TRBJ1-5	ASSFQGGVYSNQPQH
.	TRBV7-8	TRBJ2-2	ASSPEPSGELF
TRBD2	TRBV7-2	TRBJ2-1	ASSSASGTYNEQF
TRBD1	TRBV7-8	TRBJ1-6	ASSAGQGNSPLH
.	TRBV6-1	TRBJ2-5	ASSYTFRETQY
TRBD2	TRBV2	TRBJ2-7	ASTLAGPYEQY
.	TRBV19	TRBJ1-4	ASSIEAQGGKLF
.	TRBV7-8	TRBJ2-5	ASSLFETQY
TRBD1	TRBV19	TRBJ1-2	ASLRTGSYGYT
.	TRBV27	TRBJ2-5	ASCRARWETQY
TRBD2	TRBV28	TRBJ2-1	ASSLRTSGGLYNEQF
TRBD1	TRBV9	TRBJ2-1	ASNWGQKYNEQF
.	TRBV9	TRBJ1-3	ASSPRGGAGNTIY
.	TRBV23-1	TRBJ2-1	ASSHRGGYNEQF
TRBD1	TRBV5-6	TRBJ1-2	ASSLPGQINYGYT
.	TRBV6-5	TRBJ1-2	ASSYSSPGRHGYT
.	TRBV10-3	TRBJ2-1	AISESRGLNEQF
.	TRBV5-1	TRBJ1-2	ASSPEGGLGGYT
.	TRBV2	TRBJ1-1	ASSEAERMNTEAF
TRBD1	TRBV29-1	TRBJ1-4	SVQGADEKLF
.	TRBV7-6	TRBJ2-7	ASSSSSYEQY
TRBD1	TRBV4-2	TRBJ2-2	ASSHRTGQRGTGELF
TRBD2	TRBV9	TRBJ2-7	ASSHQRLAETYEQY
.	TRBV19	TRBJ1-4	ASSRFNEKLF
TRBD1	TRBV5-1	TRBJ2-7	ASSFLPGQGVYEQY
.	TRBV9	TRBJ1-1	ASSAGTGNTEAF
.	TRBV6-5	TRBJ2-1	ASSSGTHNEQF
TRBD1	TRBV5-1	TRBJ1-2	ASRRTLQGASYGYT
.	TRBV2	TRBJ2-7	ASSRTLKDSLEQY
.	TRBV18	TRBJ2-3	ASSHTNKGSTDTQY
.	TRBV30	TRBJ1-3	AWSVSAPNYGNTIY
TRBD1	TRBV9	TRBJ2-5	ANRTGASLKTQY
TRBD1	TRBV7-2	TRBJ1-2	ASSIGPGGVIGSGYT
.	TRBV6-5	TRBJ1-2	ASSYNLVGAPHGYT
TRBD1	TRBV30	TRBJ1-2	AWSVPGQGQFGYT
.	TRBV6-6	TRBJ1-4	ASSRDATNEKLF
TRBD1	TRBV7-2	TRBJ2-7	ASSLAGQGASKEQY
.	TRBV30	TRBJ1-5	AWSVGGNQPQH
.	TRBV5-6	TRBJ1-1	ASSKEWTEAF
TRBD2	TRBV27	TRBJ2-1	ASSTTGTNHNEQF
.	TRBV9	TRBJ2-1	ASSVSRLNNEQF